The clone carrying this TCR beta chain was observed once. The entry originates in a study of radiation and T cells in renal cell carcinoma. Study in general: Nephrectomy followed 15 Gy stereotactic body radiation by 4 weeks.

Looked up from germline, CDR1 is MNHEY and CDR2 is SVGAGI. V was shortened by 8 bases and J by 8 bases, with 9 bases between the two germline ends. CDR3 length: 11 amino acids. Sequencing used immunoSEQ multiplex PCR; TCRdb keeps in-frame clones, though not all of them. Of 130,000 or so clones in the sample, about 88% are singletons; the top ten hold approximately 12%. Specified time point: baseline pretreatment blood. Treatment here: 15 Gy SBRT to primary tumor, nephrectomy 4 weeks later. This chain links TRBV6-5 with TRBJ1-4; D unclear. This specimen was blood, taken from a patient whose treatment included radiotherapy and nephrectomy. This receptor was taken from a woman aged 45 to 65 with renal cell carcinoma. CDR3: CASELVEKLFF. CDR3 sequence (DNA): TGTGCCAGCGAGTTGGTGGAAAAACTGTTTTTT.